Below, 17 T cell receptor beta chains from the same sample are listed, as sequenced in a study of vaccination and CD4 T cells after COVID-19. Treatment described: roughly 10-day PBMC culture with coronavirus spike peptide pools or control peptides (ViraFEST assay). Their recognized antigens are unknown. Cultured CD4+ T-cell DNA underwent Oncomine TCR Beta short-read sequencing. TCRdb redid the calling of the PCR reads with MiXCR, one entry per CDR3 protein. The sample shows 9,500 to 15,000 distinct CDR3 sequences, approximately 65% of them seen only once. The sequencing input was CD4+ T cells from blood, cultured in vitro. The receptors shown here come from a human donor who had recovered from COVID-19.

The CDR3 reads CASKGQGPSNQPQHF. For the CDR3, the DNA is TGTGCCAGCAAGGGACAGGGGCCTAGCAATCAGCCCCAGCATTTT. The gene calls are TRBV6-1 and TRBJ1-5, with 10 nucleotides matching TRBD1. Trimming cost V 7 bases and J 0 bases; bases outside gene matches: 3. The germline CDR1 and CDR2 sequences are MNHNS and SASEGT. The CDR3 is 15 amino acids.

V and J are TRBV11-2 and TRBJ2-5; D not resolved. The CDR3 is 13 residues long. V was cut by 6 bases and J by 5 bases, with 13 bases left in between. Germline CDR1 reads SGHAT; CDR2 reads FQNNGV. The CDR3 DNA is TGTGCCAGCAGGCCCTGGTCGGAGGAGACCCAGTACTTC. It translates to CASRPWSEETQYF. The complete variable domain, with remaining parts taken from reference TRBV11-2 and TRBJ2-5, reads EAGVAQSPRYKIIEKRQSVAFWCNPISGHATLYWYQQILGQGPKLLIQFQNNGVVDDSQLPKDRFSAERLKGVDSTLKIQPAKLEDSAVYLCASRPWSEETQYFGPGTRLLVL.

The chain joins TRBV10-2 to TRBJ1-1, with no clear D. CDR1 is WSHSY and CDR2 is SAAADI in the germline V gene. The ends were cut back, 3 bases at V and 2 bases at J, with 10 bases in the middle. The CDR3 runs 14 residues. The CDR3 spells CASSERYSNTEAFF. The CDR3 region has the DNA TGCGCCAGCAGTGAACGGTACTCAAACACTGAAGCTTTCTTT.

V is TRBV11-3 and J is TRBJ2-3, with D perhaps matching TRBD1 (6 bases). V was shortened by 5 bases and J by 8 bases, with 11 bases between the two germline ends. CDR1 and CDR2 from the germline V gene are SGHNT and YENEEA. CDR3 length: 12 residues. The CDR3 loop reads CASSAQQGTQYF. The CDR3 DNA follows: TGTGCCAGCAGCGCCCAACAGGGTACGCAGTATTTT.

The chain joins TRBV6-5 to TRBJ2-7; D gene unclear. The CDR3 is 13 residues long. V lost 2 bases, J lost 4 bases, and 9 bases lay in between. Germline CDR1 reads MNHEY; CDR2 reads SVGAGI. For the CDR3, the DNA is TGTGCCAGCAGTTACATGGACGGTTACGAGCAGTACTTC. Its translation: CASSYMDGYEQYF.

This clonotype was found a few times. The V and J genes are TRBV15 and TRBJ1-6; D possibly corresponds to TRBD1 (5 bases). The CDR3 is 13 amino acids. CDR1 is LNHNV, CDR2 YYDKDF, per germline (reference sequence). Trimming shortened V by 3 bases and J by 7 bases, and 7 bases separated the two germline ends. The CDR3 nucleotides read TGTGCCACCAGCAGTTACAGGAATTCACCCCTCCACTTT. This gives the protein CATSSYRNSPLHF.

This clonotype was observed a few times. V usage is TRBV20-1 and J usage is TRBJ2-5; D call uncertain. The V gene lost 0 bases and the J gene lost 7 bases, with 15 bases spanning the gap. CDR3 length: 14 amino acids. Germline-derived CDR1 and CDR2 are DFQATT and SNEGSKA (reference sequence). CDR3 DNA sequence: TGCAGTGCTAGAGATCCGGCCGTCCTAGGGACCCAGTACTTC. Protein: CSARDPAVLGTQYF.

There are a few counts of this clonotype. J is TRBJ1-2 and V is TRBV20-1; no reliable D call. The V and J ends lost 3 bases and 0 bases respectively, with 5 bases between them. The length of the CDR3 is 12 residues. The V gene's germline CDR1 is DFQATT and CDR2 SNEGSKA (reference sequence). CDR3 nucleotides: TGCAGTGCTAGCGTAGCTAACTATGGCTACACCTTC. Translating gives CSASVANYGYTF.

V gene TRBV21-1 combines with J gene TRBJ2-7; the tabulated D call, TRBD2, remains unverified against the DNA. TRBV21-1 is flagged as a pseudogene. There are 15 residues in the CDR3. The chain's CDR3 is CASSRGAGYPYEQYF. The CDR3 nucleotides read TGTGCCAGCAGCAGAGGAGCGGGGTATCCCTACGAGCAGTACTTC.

This clonotype was detected only a few times. The gene calls are TRBV6-2 or TRBV6-3 and TRBJ1-2, with 8 nucleotides matching TRBD1. The CDR3 has 14 amino acids. J was trimmed by 5 bases and V by 4 bases; bases with no gene match: 6. In germline, CDR1 is MNHEY, CDR2 SVGEGT. The CDR3 sequence is CASSSTDRVYGYTF. The DNA of the CDR3 is TGTGCCAGCAGTTCGACGGACAGGGTTTATGGCTACACCTTC.

This chain uses TRBV5-1 with TRBJ1-2; 11 nucleotides agree with TRBD1. The CDR3 length is 15 residues. V trimming: 3 bases; J trimming: 4 bases; junction bases outside the gene matches: 5. The germline gives CDR1 SGHRS, CDR2 YFSETQ. The CDR3 DNA follows: TGCGCCAGCAGCTACGACGGGACAGGGGGCTATGGCTACACCTTC. Its protein product is CASSYDGTGGYGYTF.

The count of this clonotype is one. This rearrangement joins TRBV5-5 to TRBJ2-5; perhaps TRBD2 as D (5 bases). V lost 0 bases and J lost 3, with 12 bases in between. CDR1 and CDR2 (germline): SGHKS, YYEKEE (reference sequence). The CDR3 sequence is 15 residues long. CDR3 sequence (DNA): TGTGCCAGCAGCTTGGGGGCGGGTGGGGAAGAGACCCAGTACTTC. It is translated as CASSLGAGGEETQYF.

This rearrangement joins TRBV9 to TRBJ2-4; possible D gene TRBD1, 6 bases. Between the trimmed V and J ends, which lost 0 bases and 8 bases, there was a span of 12 bases. This CDR3 has 14 residues. The germline CDR1 and CDR2 sequences are SGDLS and YYNGEE. CDR3 bases: TGTGCCAGCAGCGTAGGGGGACAAGGGGACATTCAGTACTTC. Its protein product is CASSVGGQGDIQYF.

The V and J genes are TRBV25-1 and TRBJ2-3, with 10 bases lining up with TRBD2. CDR3 length equals 14 residues. V dropped 4 bases and J dropped 3; count of bases not matched to a gene: 1. CDR1 and CDR2 (germline): MGHDK, SYGVNS. The CDR3 bases are TGTGCCAGCAGTGCTAGCGGGAGTACAGATACGCAGTATTTT. It translates to CASSASGSTDTQYF.

The CDR3 reads CASSDRLAGLTGELFF. Here the CDR3 DNA reads TGTGCCAGCAGCGACCGACTAGCGGGTCTGACCGGGGAGCTGTTTTTT. V is TRBV9 and J is TRBJ2-2; TRBD2 matches 10 bases. Germline CDR1 and CDR2: SGDLS and YYNGEE. After removal of 3 bases from V and 5 bases from J, the junction contained 7 bases not matched to a gene. CDR3 size: 16 residues.

This clonotype was observed a single time. This chain connects TRBV20-1 to TRBJ1-2; TRBD1 agrees at 10 bases. The CDR3 runs to 14 residues. V gave up 0 bases and J gave up 8 bases; unmatched junction bases: 6. Looked up from germline, CDR1 is DFQATT and CDR2 is SNEGSKA (reference sequence). The CDR3 DNA reads TGCAGTGCTAGAGATCAGGGACAGGGGCGAGGCTACACCTTC. Amino acids: CSARDQGQGRGYTF.

The chain uses TRBV10-3 and TRBJ2-5; a weak D match, TRBD1 (7 bases). Germline V CDR1 and CDR2: ENHRY, SYGVKD. Trimming shortened V by 2 bases and J by 5 bases, and 24 bases separated the two germline ends. The CDR3 has 18 residues. CDR3 region: CAISEPQGVGGPWETQYF. DNA of the CDR3: TGTGCCATCAGTGAGCCCCAGGGGGTGGGGGGACCCTGGGAGACCCAGTACTTC.